Listed here are 15 T cell receptor beta chains from one sample, sequenced in a study of metastatic and nonmetastatic thyroid tumors. Thyroid surgery was performed in patients who had received no treatment beforehand. TCRdb re-clonotyped the PCR reads via MiXCR. The table shows around 1,700 clones, with about 11% occurring only once. Sequencing was carried out using tumor tissue. Receptor source: a female donor with papillary thyroid cancer or a benign thyroid nodule (not recorded which). Some clones in this sample may be carry-over from other donors' samples.

Sample share makes this clone medium-sized. This sequence joins TRBV20-1 and TRBJ2-3; D not resolved. The CDR3 loop spans 15 amino acids. Germline lookup yields CDR1 DFQATT and CDR2 SNEGSKA (reference sequence). V lost 0 bases and J 0 bases, leaving 10 bases between the germline ends. This chain's CDR3 is CSARDFDLSTDTQYF. The CDR3 DNA is TGCAGTGCTAGAGATTTCGACCTTAGCACAGATACGCAGTATTTT.

This clone was observed at least ten times. The rearrangement uses TRBV19 and TRBJ1-2; 8 bases line up with TRBD1. The CDR3 extends over 12 amino acids. The V gene's germline CDR1 is LNHDA and CDR2 SQIVND (reference sequence). The V segment lost 9 bases and the J segment 3 bases; nucleotides outside the gene matches: 3. This CDR3 reads CASEQGDYGYTF. In DNA, the CDR3 is TGTGCCAGCGAACAGGGGGACTATGGCTACACCTTC.

This clone has ten or more counts. J is TRBJ1-4 and V is TRBV9; D call uncertain. Trimming left V 2 bases short and J 1 base short, with 12 bases between. The CDR3 has 16 residues. Germline CDR1 SGDLS, CDR2 YYNGEE. Written as DNA, the CDR3 is TGTGCCAGCAGCGTTGCGCCGGGAGTAACTAATGAAAAACTGTTTTTT. This codes for CASSVAPGVTNEKLFF.

This clone showed up many times. The chain employs TRBV30 and TRBJ1-1; D gene unclear. This CDR3 comprises 12 residues. The germline gives CDR1 GTSNPN, CDR2 SVGIG (reference sequence). Trimming removed 3 bases at V and 0 bases at J, with 5 bases between. In DNA form, the CDR3 reads TGTGCCTGGAGGAGGTTGAACACTGAAGCTTTCTTT. Translating gives CAWRRLNTEAFF.

Remarks on this clone: The junction departs from the called germline gene at one end, perhaps through a read error. This chain uses TRBV6-1 with TRBJ1-5; unclear D gene. The CDR3 contains 18 residues. In germline, CDR1 is MNHNS, CDR2 SASEGT. Here the CDR3 reads CAGSEYWPQFFGNQPQHF. CDR3 nucleotides: TGTGCCGGCAGCGAATACTGGCCGCAGTTTTTCGGCAATCAGCCCCAGCATTTT.

This clone is termed medium-sized. This sequence joins TRBV15 and TRBJ2-1, with D maybe TRBD2 (6 bases). Germline CDR1 is LNHNV and CDR2 is YYDKDF (reference sequence). The CDR3 has 17 residues. V gave up 6 bases and J gave up 3 bases, with 21 bases separating them. The CDR3 loop reads CATRNWDFGVFYNEQFF. The CDR3 nucleotides are TGTGCCACCAGGAATTGGGACTTCGGAGTCTTCTACAATGAGCAGTTCTTC.

The rearrangement uses TRBV15 and TRBJ2-7; D is possibly TRBD1 (5 bases). The CDR3 loop spans 15 amino acids. Germline CDR1 reads LNHNV; CDR2 reads YYDKDF (reference sequence). The V end was cut by 8 bases, the J end by 2 bases, with 19 bases between. The CDR3 sequence is CATGMGRGWAYEQYF. DNA for the CDR3: TGTGCCACCGGCATGGGGCGTGGGTGGGCCTACGAGCAGTACTTC.

This clone has just a few counts. Since a much larger clone is just one base distant, this may be a read error. Other DNA sequences within the sample encode an identical CDR3. This chain connects TRBV29-1 to TRBJ2-4; D remains unclear. Trimming left V 3 bases short and J 2 bases short, with 11 bases between. The CDR3 totals 14 residues. CDR1 and CDR2 from the germline V gene are SQVTM and ANQGSEA. The CDR3 protein is CSVDAGLTKNIQYF. The DNA of the CDR3 is TGCAGCGTTGACGCTGGTCTGACCAAAAACATTCAGTACTTC.

This clone was detected many times. V is TRBV4-1 and J is TRBJ1-1, with D maybe TRBD1 (5 bases). Germline-derived CDR1 and CDR2 are MGHRA and YSYEKL. The CDR3 consists of 14 residues. Trimming left V 4 bases short and J 7 bases short, with 16 bases between. The CDR3 nucleotides are TGCGCCAGCAGCCCGCGGACAAGCCAGAGTGAAGCTTTCTTT. Translation gives CASSPRTSQSEAFF.

This clone is labeled medium-sized (0.01 to 0.1%). The rearrangement joins TRBV12-3 or TRBV12-4 to TRBJ1-3; D is ambiguous. V lost 6 bases and J 0 bases, leaving 9 bases between the germline ends. The CDR3 runs to 14 residues. CDR3 protein: CASRSESSGNTIYF. The CDR3 DNA reads as TGTGCCAGCAGGTCGGAGAGCTCTGGAAACACCATATATTTT.

This clone was recorded at least ten times. This chain links TRBV5-1 with TRBJ2-1; a possible D gene is TRBD1 (6 bases). Germline V CDR1 and CDR2: SGHRS, YFSETQ. V gave up 2 bases and J gave up 15 bases, with 6 bases separating them. The CDR3 runs 9 residues. CDR3 nucleotide sequence: TGCGCCAGCAGCTTAGGGGGGTTCTTC. It encodes CASSLGGFF.

In this sample, this clone is medium-sized. V usage is TRBV19 and J usage is TRBJ1-2, with 7 positions matching TRBD1. Germline CDR1 is LNHDA and CDR2 is SQIVND (reference sequence). Germline trimming cut 5 bases from V and 7 bases from J; bases unmatched to any gene: 10. The CDR3 has 14 amino acids. DNA of the CDR3: TGTGCCAGTAGTGTCGGGACAGCATCTATTGGCTACACCTTC. Its translation is CASSVGTASIGYTF.

This clone is deemed medium-sized. The CDR3 coding sequence is TGTGCCAGCAGTTTTAGGGGTTACTCCTACAATGAGCAGTTCTTC. Protein sequence: CASSFRGYSYNEQFF. This rearrangement joins TRBV27 to TRBJ2-1; D perhaps matches TRBD1 (5 bases). CDR1 is MNHEY and CDR2 is SMNVEV in the germline V gene (reference sequence). The CDR3 extends over 15 amino acids. V was trimmed by 3 bases and J by 0 bases, leaving 9 bases between them.

The chain couples TRBV11-1 to TRBJ1-1, with D tentatively TRBD1 (6 bases). V lost 7 bases and J 7 bases, leaving 22 bases between the germline ends. The V gene's germline CDR1 is SGHAT and CDR2 FQDESV (reference sequence). The CDR3 has 15 amino acids. The CDR3 sequence: CASKSTTVGQYEAFF. The CDR3 bases are TGTGCCAGCAAATCTACCACCGTCGGACAGTATGAAGCTTTCTTT.

This clone was detected many times. The chain couples TRBV29-1 to TRBJ1-2; D is undetermined. The germline V gene has CDR1 SQVTM and CDR2 ANQGSEA. The germline V and J ends were trimmed by 2 bases and 3 bases, with 13 bases remaining between them. This CDR3 is 14 amino acids long. The CDR3 protein is CSVEKEEGDYGYTF. The CDR3, as DNA: TGCAGCGTTGAAAAAGAAGAGGGTGACTATGGCTACACCTTC. Drawing the rest from reference TRBV29-1 and TRBJ1-2, the complete variable domain is SAVISQKPSRDICQRGTSLTIQCQVDSQVTMMFWYRQQPGQSLTLIATANQGSEATYESGFVIDKFPISRPNLTFSTLTVSNMSPEDSSIYLCSVEKEEGDYGYTFGSGTRLTVV.